This T cell receptor beta chain was identified during a study of cytomegalovirus exposure and HLA in healthy donors. The CDR3 has 15 amino acids. The V gene lost 0 bases and the J gene lost 11 bases, with 17 bases spanning the gap. CDR1 and CDR2 (germline): SGHNT, YENEEA. Vbeta (60) and Jbeta (13) primers were used in the PCR. Some clones are missing from TCRdb's copy, which holds only in-frame ones; the method was immunoSEQ multiplex PCR. The table shows around 140,000 clones, with about 80% occurring only once. Material: PBMCs. This chain uses TRBV11-3 with TRBJ2-1, with D unclear. The clonotype comes from a woman aged 18-29 years in good health and CMV-seropositive. The CDR3 nucleotides are TGTGCCAGCAGCTTAGATCGAGGCGAGTATCCGAAGCAGTTCTTC. As protein: CASSLDRGEYPKQFF.